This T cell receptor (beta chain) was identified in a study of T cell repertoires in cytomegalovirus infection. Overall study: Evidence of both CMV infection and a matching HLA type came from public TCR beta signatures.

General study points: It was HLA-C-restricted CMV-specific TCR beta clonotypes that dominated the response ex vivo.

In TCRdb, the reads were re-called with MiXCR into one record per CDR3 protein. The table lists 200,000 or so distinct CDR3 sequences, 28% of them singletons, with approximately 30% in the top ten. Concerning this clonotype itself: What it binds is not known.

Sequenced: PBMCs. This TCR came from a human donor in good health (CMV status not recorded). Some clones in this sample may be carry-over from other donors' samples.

CDR3 in amino acids: CASRRSSSTNEKLFF. CDR3 nucleotide sequence: TGTGCCAGCAGACGAAGTAGTTCAACTAATGAAAAACTGTTTTTT. V and J are TRBV9 and TRBJ1-4; D is undetermined. The germline CDR1 and CDR2 sequences are SGDLS and YYNGEE. With 5 bases removed from V and 0 bases from J, the gap between germline ends came to 11 bases. This CDR3 contains 15 residues. Variable domain in full (rest from reference TRBV9 and TRBJ1-4): DSGVTQTPKHLITATGQRVTLRCSPRSGDLSVYWYQQSLDQGLQFLIQYYNGEERAKGNILERFSAQQFPDLHSELNLSSLELGDSALYFCASRRSSSTNEKLFFGSGTQLSVL.